This entry lists 26 T cell receptor beta chains sequenced from one sample in a study of beta chain features in type 1 diabetes. The isolated RNA, all of it, was reverse transcribed, so expressed TCRB transcripts were what got sequenced. The data were produced by immunoSEQ multiplex PCR, yet TCRdb's version contains in-frame clones alone and is incomplete. The sample has 240,000 or so clones; about 63% are singletons. The source material was naive CD4+ T cells from blood. These receptors all stem from a man under 40 in good health.

This chain links TRBV9 with TRBJ2-3; 10 bases are shared with TRBD1. CDR3 length equals 15 residues. Germline trimming cut 4 bases from V and 0 bases from J; bases unmatched to any gene: 2. Per germline, CDR1 SGDLS and CDR2 YYNGEE. The CDR3 DNA is TGTGCCAGCAGCCGGACAGGGGGAAGCACAGATACGCAGTATTTT. Translating it yields CASSRTGGSTDTQYF. Variable domain in full (rest from reference TRBV9 and TRBJ2-3): DSGVTQTPKHLITATGQRVTLRCSPRSGDLSVYWYQQSLDQGLQFLIQYYNGEERAKGNILERFSAQQFPDLHSELNLSSLELGDSALYFCASSRTGGSTDTQYFGPGTRLTVL.

The genes are TRBV7-8 and TRBJ2-1; D may match TRBD1 or TRBD2 (5 bases each). Trimming stripped 1 base from V and 9 bases from J, with 13 bases between. Germline V CDR1 and CDR2: SGHVS, FQNEAQ. The CDR3 length is 14 residues. The CDR3 loop is CASSLVSGLSEQFF. The DNA for the CDR3 is TGTGCCAGCAGCTTAGTGTCGGGGCTGAGTGAGCAGTTCTTC.

The J gene is TRBJ1-2, the V gene TRBV30; D remains unclear. CDR3 size: 13 residues. CDR1 and CDR2 (germline): GTSNPN, SVGIG (reference sequence). The germline V and J ends were trimmed by 2 bases and 7 bases, with 14 bases remaining between them. For the CDR3, the DNA is TGTGCCTGGAGTACGTACGTGGGGAGTGGCTACACCTTC. Translation: CAWSTYVGSGYTF.

This clone has more than one count but fewer than ten. The rearrangement uses TRBV6-5 and TRBJ2-7, with 8 bases identical to TRBD1. The CDR3 is made up of 15 amino acids. V shed 0 bases and J 2 bases; nucleotides not matched to a gene: 3. CDR1 is MNHEY and CDR2 is SVGAGI in the germline V gene. The CDR3 protein is CASSYSSRGPYEQYF. The CDR3 region has the DNA TGTGCCAGCAGTTACTCTAGCAGGGGGCCCTACGAGCAGTACTTC.

This clone has only a few counts. The chain recombines TRBV15 with TRBJ2-7, with D maybe TRBD1 (5 bases). Germline lookup yields CDR1 LNHNV and CDR2 YYDKDF (reference sequence). Between the trimmed V and J ends, which lost 0 bases and 3 bases, there was a span of 12 bases. This CDR3 contains 15 residues. CDR3 DNA: TGTGCCACCAGCAGAGATGCTGGCGGACACTACGAGCAGTACTTC. The encoded protein is CATSRDAGGHYEQYF.

The chain joins TRBV5-6 to TRBJ2-7; the D gene is possibly TRBD2 (6 bases). The V end was cut by 4 bases, the J end by 2 bases, with 16 bases between. Germline CDR1 and CDR2: SGHDT and YYEEEE. CDR3 size: 15 residues. CDR3 DNA: TGTGCCAGCAGCAAGGGCGGGACTCGAGCCTACGAGCAGTACTTC. Residues: CASSKGGTRAYEQYF.

The genes are TRBV5-1 and TRBJ2-1; 8 bases agree with TRBD1. The J segment lost 10 bases and the V segment lost 0 bases, leaving 15 bases of the junction unmatched. The CDR3 covers 17 residues. Germline V gene sequence: CDR1 SGHRS, CDR2 YFSETQ. CDR3 sequence (DNA): TGCGCCAGCAGCTTGGAACCCCCGGGACAGGCTAATGTGGAGCAGTTCTTC. It is translated as CASSLEPPGQANVEQFF. Looking up the rest from reference TRBV5-1 and TRBJ2-1 gives the full variable domain: KAGVTQTPRYLIKTRGQQVTLSCSPISGHRSVSWYQQTPGQGLQFLFEYFSETQRNKGNFPGRFSGRQFSNSRSEMNVSTLELGDSALYLCASSLEPPGQANVEQFFGPGTRLTVL.

The J gene is TRBJ2-5, the V gene TRBV9; tentatively, D is TRBD2 (5 bases). This CDR3 spans 17 amino acids. Germline V CDR1 and CDR2: SGDLS, YYNGEE. V was trimmed by 3 bases and J by 5 bases, leaving 23 bases between them. The CDR3 region has the DNA TGTGCCAGCAGCGAGGACCCGAATCGGGTCCCGGGGGAGACCCAGTACTTC. Its protein is CASSEDPNRVPGETQYF.

This clone was seen more than once but under ten times. The rearrangement uses TRBV7-9 and TRBJ2-7; unclear D gene. In germline, CDR1 is SEHNR, CDR2 FQNEAQ (reference sequence). The CDR3 runs to 11 residues. Trimming shortened V by 3 bases and J by 0 bases, and 0 bases separated the two germline ends. The CDR3 bases are TGTGCCAGCAGCTTCTCCTACGAGCAGTACTTC. It translates to CASSFSYEQYF.

The rearrangement uses TRBV9 and TRBJ2-6; TRBD2 aligns across 9 bases. In germline, CDR1 is SGDLS, CDR2 YYNGEE. The trim removed 4 bases at V and 3 bases at J, leaving 5 bases unmatched. This CDR3 contains 16 residues. The DNA of the CDR3 is TGTGCCAGCAGCCCATATAGCGGGAGTGGGGCCAACGTCCTGACTTTC. Protein sequence: CASSPYSGSGANVLTF.

In this sample, this clone turned up once. J is TRBJ1-1 and V is TRBV30; no clear D. There are 14 residues in the CDR3. Trimming pared 2 bases from V and 0 bases from J, leaving 10 bases between. Germline values: CDR1 GTSNPN, CDR2 SVGIG (reference sequence). CDR3 residues: CAWSIGGLNTEAFF. The CDR3 region has the DNA TGTGCCTGGAGTATCGGAGGCTTGAACACTGAAGCTTTCTTT.

In nucleotides, the CDR3 is TGTGCCTGCACGGGGGGGCCGGGGACCCAGTACTTC. Its translation: CACTGGPGTQYF. The chain combines TRBV30 with TRBJ2-5, with 8 bases that match TRBD2. With 6 bases clipped from V and 7 bases from J, the junction kept 7 bases outside the gene matches. Per germline, CDR1 GTSNPN and CDR2 SVGIG (reference sequence). This CDR3 is 12 amino acids long.

V gene TRBV7-2 combines with J gene TRBJ2-7; a possible D gene is TRBD1 (6 bases). The V and J ends lost 5 bases and 5 bases respectively, with 13 bases between them. This CDR3 comprises 13 residues. Per germline, CDR1 SGHTA and CDR2 FQGNSA. The DNA of the CDR3 is TGTGCCAGCAGCCACCCCACAGGGAACGAGCAGTACTTC. This codes for CASSHPTGNEQYF.

This chain connects TRBV29-1 to TRBJ2-2, with 7 bases matching TRBD1. Germline lookup yields CDR1 SQVTM and CDR2 ANQGSEA. The CDR3 has 13 amino acids. The CDR3 spells CIARDSRTGELFF. For the CDR3, the DNA is TGCATAGCCCGGGACAGCAGAACCGGGGAGCTGTTTTTT.

The chain recombines TRBV5-4 with TRBJ2-2; D possibly corresponds to TRBD2 (5 bases). Trimming removed 4 bases at V and 2 bases at J, with 12 bases between. CDR1 is SGHNT, CDR2 YYREEE, per germline (reference sequence). The CDR3 covers 15 residues. This CDR3 reads CASSPSGANTGELFF. The CDR3 DNA follows: TGTGCCAGCAGCCCGAGCGGAGCTAACACCGGGGAGCTGTTTTTT.

CDR3 DNA: TGTGCCAGCAGTTACATGGGGGCAGACTATGGCTACACCTTC. Translation: CASSYMGADYGYTF. The rearrangement uses TRBV6-5 and TRBJ1-2, with a possible D match to TRBD1 (6 bases). Germline CDR1 is MNHEY and CDR2 is SVGAGI. V was shortened by 2 bases and J by 3 bases, with 10 bases between the two germline ends. The CDR3 is made up of 14 amino acids.

Details on this clone: The same CDR3 arises from other DNA sequences in this sample as well. CDR3 in amino acids: CASSIPGTDTQYF. The DNA of the CDR3 is TGTGCCAGTAGTATTCCCGGCACAGATACGCAGTATTTT. The genes are TRBV19 and TRBJ2-3, with no clear D. CDR1 and CDR2 from the germline V gene are LNHDA and SQIVND (reference sequence). The ends were cut back, 3 bases at V and 1 base at J, with 5 bases in the middle. The length of the CDR3 is 13 residues.

The chain carries TRBV29-1 and TRBJ2-5, with D possibly TRBD2 on 7 matching bases. CDR3 length: 14 residues. V gave up 4 bases and J gave up 4 bases, with 16 bases separating them. Germline CDR1 is SQVTM and CDR2 is ANQGSEA. The DNA for the CDR3 is TGCAGCGTTGTTGGGGGGGCAGGTGGAGAGACCCAGTACTTC. Amino acids: CSVVGGAGGETQYF.

This chain connects TRBV5-4 to TRBJ2-3; D tentatively fits TRBD1 or TRBD2 (5 bases each). Trimming took off 5 bases at V and 2 bases at J, with 15 bases between the two ends. Germline V lookup: CDR1 SGHNT, CDR2 YYREEE (reference sequence). The CDR3 runs to 15 residues. CDR3 amino acids: CASSRKPGPTDTQYF. The CDR3 DNA sequence: TGTGCCAGCAGTCGTAAACCGGGACCCACAGATACGCAGTATTTT.

The chain uses TRBV29-1 and TRBJ1-1, with TRBD1 matching over 10 bases. CDR1 SQVTM and CDR2 ANQGSEA come from the germline V gene. The CDR3 extends over 14 amino acids. The junction had 8 bases not matched to a gene; V was cut back by 6 bases and J by 4 bases. The chain's CDR3 is CSVTGQGVSTEAFF. The CDR3 DNA reads TGCAGCGTGACCGGACAGGGGGTCTCCACTGAAGCTTTCTTT.

J is TRBJ1-2 and V is TRBV29-1; D not certain. V lost 2 bases and J lost 1, with 8 bases in between. This CDR3 region has 13 residues. The germline gives CDR1 SQVTM, CDR2 ANQGSEA. The CDR3 sequence: CSVETDGNYGYTF. The CDR3 DNA is TGCAGCGTTGAAACGGACGGTAACTATGGCTACACCTTC.

V usage is TRBV13 and J usage is TRBJ2-5; 7 bases are shared with TRBD2. The germline V gene encodes CDR1 PRHDT and CDR2 FYEKMQ (reference sequence). The CDR3 length is 16 residues. Trimming took 5 bases from V and 5 from J; bases not matched to a gene: 14. The chain's CDR3 is CASSPPFGKGGETQYF. The CDR3, as DNA: TGTGCCAGCAGCCCCCCATTCGGGAAGGGAGGGGAGACCCAGTACTTC.

This chain uses TRBV30 with TRBJ1-4; D is uncertain. Germline CDR1 is GTSNPN and CDR2 is SVGIG (reference sequence). The CDR3 contains 14 residues. Trimming cost V 0 bases and J 5 bases, with 10 bases left between them. The DNA of the CDR3 is TGTGCCTGGAGTGTACGGGCAGCGAATGAAAAACTGTTTTTT. Translation gives CAWSVRAANEKLFF.

The gene calls are TRBV25-1 and TRBJ2-5, with D possibly being TRBD2 (5 bases). The DNA end favors TRBJ2-7, so the J call may be wrong. The germline V gene has CDR1 MGHDK and CDR2 SYGVNS. The CDR3 is made up of 13 amino acids. The CDR3 sequence: CASTRTDFDEQYF. Here the CDR3 DNA reads TGTGCCAGCACGAGGACTGATTTCGACGAGCAGTACTTC.

The chain has TRBV29-1 and TRBJ1-1, with a possible D match to TRBD1 (6 bases). The germline V gene encodes CDR1 SQVTM and CDR2 ANQGSEA. The CDR3 has 13 amino acids. The V gene lost 6 bases and the J gene lost 4 bases, with 15 bases spanning the gap. CDR3 bases: TGCAGCGTAGTGACAGGACGGAGCACTGAAGCTTTCTTT. Protein: CSVVTGRSTEAFF.

The J gene is TRBJ1-2, the V gene TRBV29-1; D is uncertain. Germline-derived CDR1 and CDR2 are SQVTM and ANQGSEA. V lost 5 bases, J lost 0 bases, and 4 bases lay in between. There are 11 residues in the CDR3. DNA of the CDR3: TGCAGCGTTTGGACTAACTATGGCTACACCTTC. Translation: CSVWTNYGYTF.